The 24 T cell receptor beta chains given below trace back to one sample, sequenced in a study of T cells after yellow fever vaccination. TCRdb itself ran the 5' RACE reads through MiXCR, one entry per CDR3 protein. The sample shows around 250,000 distinct CDR3 sequences, 6.9% of them seen only once. Sequenced material: CD4+ T cells sorted from PBMCs, taken 15 days after the yellow fever booster vaccination. Receptors were obtained from a man aged 25-40 years who received the YFV17D yellow fever vaccine.

V is TRBV6-2 or TRBV6-3 and J is TRBJ2-1, with D tentatively TRBD2 (6 bases). The CDR3 runs 18 residues. Looked up from germline, CDR1 is MNHEY and CDR2 is SVGEGT. The V end lost 6 bases, the J end lost 4 bases, and 25 bases lay between the germline ends. Here the CDR3 reads CASSYNKSGSRAYNEQFF. The CDR3, as DNA: TGTGCCAGCAGCTACAACAAATCCGGGAGCCGGGCGTACAATGAGCAGTTCTTC.

This chain joins TRBV20-1 and TRBJ2-7; D ambiguous. The CDR3 spans 12 residues. V was shortened by 1 base and J by 2 bases, with 6 bases between the two germline ends. CDR1 and CDR2 from the germline V gene are DFQATT and SNEGSKA (reference sequence). The CDR3 loop reads CSARVPTYEQYF. The CDR3 DNA reads as TGCAGTGCTAGAGTCCCCACCTACGAGCAGTACTTC.

The J gene is TRBJ2-5, the V gene TRBV5-1; a weak D match, TRBD1 (6 bases). Between the trimmed V and J ends, which lost 2 bases and 4 bases, there was a span of 12 bases. The CDR3 extends over 14 amino acids. Germline values: CDR1 SGHRS, CDR2 YFSETQ. CDR3 amino acids: CASSLQGPVETQYF. DNA for the CDR3: TGCGCCAGCAGCTTACAGGGACCCGTAGAGACCCAGTACTTC.

A few counts support this clonotype. The V and J genes are TRBV6-5 and TRBJ2-7; no definite D call. Deletions cut 2 bases from V and 0 bases from J, with 14 bases between. Looked up from germline, CDR1 is MNHEY and CDR2 is SVGAGI. The CDR3 runs to 16 residues. In DNA form, the CDR3 reads TGTGCCAGCAGTTACCGACCTCGTGGCACCTCCTACGAGCAGTACTTC. It translates to CASSYRPRGTSYEQYF.

This clonotype occurred many times. The genes are TRBV5-1 and TRBJ1-1; tentative D call: TRBD1 (5 bases). Germline loops: CDR1 SGHRS, CDR2 YFSETQ. Trimming stripped 0 bases from V and 0 bases from J, with 12 bases between. This CDR3 contains 16 residues. CDR3 DNA: TGCGCCAGCAGCTTGGGTCGGGGGTTAATGAACACTGAAGCTTTCTTT. This sequence encodes CASSLGRGLMNTEAFF.

With respect to this clonotype: Without the conserved terminal phenylalanine or tryptophan, this CDR3 likely stems from a read error. The gene calls are TRBV7-6 and TRBJ2-7; 8 bases map to TRBD2. CDR1 and CDR2 from the germline V gene are SGHVS and FNYEAQ. This CDR3 is built from 12 residues. V shed 6 bases, J shed 7 bases, and the junction held 5 bases outside the gene matches. The CDR3 region is CASRLPGGEQYL. In nucleotides, the CDR3 is TGTGCCAGCAGGCTGCCGGGGGGGGAGCAGTACTTA.

In this sample, this clonotype turned up many times. This chain connects TRBV29-1 to TRBJ2-5; no clear D. V lost 5 bases to trimming and J lost 4 bases, with 14 bases between them. Germline lookup yields CDR1 SQVTM and CDR2 ANQGSEA. This CDR3 region has 13 residues. The CDR3 nucleotides are TGCAGCGTTCCCGGAAAGCGTCTAGAGACCCAGTACTTC. Translated, it gives CSVPGKRLETQYF.

The CDR3: CASSLRPDIKSLDDEQFF. Here the CDR3 DNA reads TGTGCCAGCAGCTTACGACCTGACATCAAGTCCTTAGACGATGAGCAGTTCTTC. The rearrangement joins TRBV11-2 to TRBJ2-1; unclear D gene. V lost 2 bases, J lost 8 bases, and 25 bases lay in between. The germline CDR1 and CDR2 sequences are SGHAT and FQNNGV. The CDR3 spans 18 residues.

This clonotype has more than one count but fewer than ten. This chain joins TRBV7-2 and TRBJ2-5; 11 bases fit TRBD2. Per the germline V gene, CDR1 is SGHTA and CDR2 is FQGNSA. The ends lost 0 bases at V and 5 bases at J; junction bases unmatched: 5. The CDR3 loop spans 16 amino acids. The CDR3 DNA follows: TGTGCCAGCAGCTTAGCTACTAGCGGGAGTCGGGAGACCCAGTACTTC. Translation: CASSLATSGSRETQYF. The whole variable domain, filled in from reference TRBV7-2 and TRBJ2-5, reads GAGVSQSPSNKVTEKGKDVELRCDPISGHTALYWYRQSLGQGLEFLIYFQGNSAPDKSGLPSDRFSAERTGGSVSTLTIQRTQQEDSAVYLCASSLATSGSRETQYFGPGTRLLVL.

This clonotype was detected only a few times. The rearrangement links TRBV29-1 to TRBJ2-5; perhaps TRBD2 as D (5 bases). V lost 7 bases and J 4 bases, leaving 19 bases between the germline ends. This CDR3 has 14 amino acids. The germline V gene encodes CDR1 SQVTM and CDR2 ANQGSEA. CDR3 in amino acids: CSAVGTTRGETQYF. DNA of the CDR3: TGCAGCGCTGTGGGCACTACTCGGGGAGAGACCCAGTACTTC.

This clonotype turned up a few times. CDR3 amino acids: CASSHSAGRNNEQFF. The DNA of the CDR3 is TGTGCCAGCAGCCACTCGGCCGGGCGGAACAATGAGCAGTTCTTC. The V and J genes are TRBV3-1 and TRBJ2-1; no reliable D call. V was cut by 3 bases and J by 5 bases, with 14 bases left in between. Germline CDR1 is LGHDT and CDR2 is YNNKEL (reference sequence). The CDR3 has 15 amino acids.

This clonotype was found many times. This chain connects TRBV5-1 to TRBJ2-7; D possibly corresponds to TRBD2 (6 bases). The CDR3 contains 13 residues. V gave up 4 bases and J gave up 5 bases, with 13 bases separating them. Germline CDR1 is SGHRS and CDR2 is YFSETQ. The CDR3 DNA reads as TGCGCCAGCAGCACCCTTAGCGGAGACGAGCAGTACTTC. It translates to CASSTLSGDEQYF.

The chain joins TRBV29-1 to TRBJ2-7, with 10 bases that match TRBD1. Germline V gene sequence: CDR1 SQVTM, CDR2 ANQGSEA. The CDR3 has 13 residues. The ends lost 5 bases at V and 0 bases at J; junction bases unmatched: 1. The CDR3 nucleotides read TGCAGCGTTAGGACAGGGGGCTCCTACGAGCAGTACTTC. Translation gives CSVRTGGSYEQYF.

J is TRBJ2-7 and V is TRBV20-1; 7 bases map to TRBD1. CDR3 length: 17 amino acids. With V trimmed by 4 bases and J by 3 bases, 18 bases remained unmatched. Germline values: CDR1 DFQATT, CDR2 SNEGSKA (reference sequence). Written as DNA, the CDR3 is TGCAGTGCTAACTCCCGGACAGGCGGCTCCCCGGGCTACGAGCAGTACTTC. Amino acids: CSANSRTGGSPGYEQYF.

The chain uses TRBV5-1 and TRBJ2-2; D call uncertain. With 2 bases removed from V and 4 bases from J, the gap between germline ends came to 15 bases. The CDR3 loop spans 16 amino acids. Looked up from germline, CDR1 is SGHRS and CDR2 is YFSETQ. This CDR3 is CASSFGYRLTTGELFF. CDR3 bases: TGCGCCAGCAGCTTCGGCTATCGACTGACCACCGGGGAGCTGTTTTTT.

The rearrangement links TRBV5-1 to TRBJ2-2, with D possibly TRBD2 on 6 matching bases. CDR1 is SGHRS and CDR2 is YFSETQ in the germline V gene. The V end lost 5 bases, the J end lost 5 bases, and 16 bases lay between the germline ends. This CDR3 region has 15 residues. In nucleotides, the CDR3 is TGCGCCAGCAGTTTACAGGCGGCGGGAACCGGGGAGCTGTTTTTT. This codes for CASSLQAAGTGELFF.

This clonotype appeared a few times. The chain links TRBV20-1 to TRBJ1-5, with D tentatively TRBD1 (6 bases). V shed 4 bases and J shed 0 bases, with 19 bases lying between them. The CDR3 length is 17 residues. CDR1 is DFQATT, CDR2 SNEGSKA, per germline (reference sequence). In DNA, the CDR3 is TGCAGTGCTAAGCGCGGAGGGGGGGACCTTAGCAATCAGCCCCAGCATTTT. Translation: CSAKRGGGDLSNQPQHF.

This clonotype was seen ten or more times. The chain recombines TRBV20-1 with TRBJ2-7; no firm D call. Per the germline V gene, CDR1 is DFQATT and CDR2 is SNEGSKA (reference sequence). V lost 1 base to trimming and J lost 4 bases, with 8 bases between them. The CDR3 length is 12 residues. The CDR3 DNA is TGCAGTGCTAGAGGCCCTCATTACGAGCAGTACTTC. This encodes CSARGPHYEQYF.

The CDR3 is CASSPAGSFNEQFF. CDR3 nucleotide sequence: TGTGCCAGCAGCCCAGCGGGAAGTTTCAATGAGCAGTTCTTC. The chain has TRBV7-2 and TRBJ2-1; 7 nucleotides match TRBD2. Germline values: CDR1 SGHTA, CDR2 FQGNSA. The V segment lost 5 bases and the J segment 6 bases; nucleotides outside the gene matches: 7. The CDR3 length is 14 residues.

The chain combines TRBV7-6 with TRBJ2-7; the D gene is possibly TRBD2 (5 bases). CDR3 size: 13 residues. V was shortened by 5 bases and J by 6 bases, with 14 bases between the two germline ends. Germline assignment: CDR1 SGHVS and CDR2 FNYEAQ. CDR3 DNA: TGTGCCAGCAGCCAGTCTCGGGGTCGCGAGCAGTACTTC. Translation gives CASSQSRGREQYF.

The rearrangement uses TRBV20-1 and TRBJ2-1; 10 nucleotides match TRBD2. Germline V gene sequence: CDR1 DFQATT, CDR2 SNEGSKA (reference sequence). CDR3 length: 14 amino acids. V lost 6 bases and J lost 7; bases outside the gene matches: 9. CDR3 DNA: TGCAGTGCGATGACTAGCGGGTTGGGAAATGAGCAGTTCTTC. It encodes CSAMTSGLGNEQFF.

This clonotype was seen ten or more times. This rearrangement joins TRBV6-5 to TRBJ1-5; D is possibly TRBD1 (5 bases). This CDR3 is built from 13 residues. Germline values: CDR1 MNHEY, CDR2 SVGAGI. Trimming shortened V by 8 bases and J by 3 bases, and 11 bases separated the two germline ends. The CDR3 nucleotides are TGTGCCAGCGGCAGGGCCCACAATCAGCCCCAGCATTTT. Protein sequence: CASGRAHNQPQHF.

This clonotype was seen only a few times. The chain recombines TRBV3-1 with TRBJ1-1; D remains unclear. The V end lost 1 base, the J end lost 1 base, and 7 bases lay between the germline ends. The germline V gene encodes CDR1 LGHDT and CDR2 YNNKEL (reference sequence). This CDR3 has 14 amino acids. CDR3 region: CASSQVRRNTEAFF. The CDR3, as DNA: TGTGCCAGCAGCCAAGTCAGGCGGAACACTGAAGCTTTCTTT.

This clonotype was seen many times. This chain links TRBV5-6 with TRBJ2-1; 7 bases line up with TRBD1. With 3 bases clipped from V and 7 bases from J, the junction kept 7 bases outside the gene matches. CDR1 and CDR2 (germline): SGHDT, YYEEEE. This CDR3 has 14 residues. The CDR3, as DNA: TGTGCCAGCAGCTCGTTCCAGACAGGGAATGAGCAGTTCTTC. Translating it yields CASSSFQTGNEQFF.